This T cell receptor (beta chain) was identified in a study of CD8+CD57+ T cells in acquired aplastic anemia. Study-level background: An average of approximately 3.2 ug of DNA was obtained from sorted CD4+ and CD8+ cells. Average CD4+ read depth in healthy donors was approximately 9.9 million reads.

CDR3 and TCR beta VDJ profiling relied on a genomic DNA template. TCRdb re-derived calls from the reads in MiXCR, one entry per CDR3 protein. The sample carries 400,000 to 450,000 distinct CDR3 sequences, roughly 68% recorded once. CDR1 is SGHTA and CDR2 is FQGNSA in the germline V gene. The length of the CDR3 is 16 residues. Unmatched junction bases numbered 17, after V lost 2 bases and J lost 14 bases. This chain uses TRBV7-2 with TRBJ1-4, with 7 nucleotides matching TRBD1. The clonotype comes from a human donor in good health, serving as a control. Specimen: sorted CD4+, CD8+, or CD8+CD57+ T cells (not recorded which) from PBMCs. The CDR3 is CASSLKGGQTYNELFF. Written as DNA, the CDR3 is TGTGCCAGCAGCTTAAAGGGGGGACAGACCTACAATGAGCTGTTTTTT. The complete variable domain, with remaining parts taken from reference TRBV7-2 and TRBJ1-4, reads GAGVSQSPSNKVTEKGKDVELRCDPISGHTALYWYRQSLGQGLEFLIYFQGNSAPDKSGLPSDRFSAERTGGSVSTLTIQRTQQEDSAVYLCASSLKGGQTYNELFFGSGTQLSVL.